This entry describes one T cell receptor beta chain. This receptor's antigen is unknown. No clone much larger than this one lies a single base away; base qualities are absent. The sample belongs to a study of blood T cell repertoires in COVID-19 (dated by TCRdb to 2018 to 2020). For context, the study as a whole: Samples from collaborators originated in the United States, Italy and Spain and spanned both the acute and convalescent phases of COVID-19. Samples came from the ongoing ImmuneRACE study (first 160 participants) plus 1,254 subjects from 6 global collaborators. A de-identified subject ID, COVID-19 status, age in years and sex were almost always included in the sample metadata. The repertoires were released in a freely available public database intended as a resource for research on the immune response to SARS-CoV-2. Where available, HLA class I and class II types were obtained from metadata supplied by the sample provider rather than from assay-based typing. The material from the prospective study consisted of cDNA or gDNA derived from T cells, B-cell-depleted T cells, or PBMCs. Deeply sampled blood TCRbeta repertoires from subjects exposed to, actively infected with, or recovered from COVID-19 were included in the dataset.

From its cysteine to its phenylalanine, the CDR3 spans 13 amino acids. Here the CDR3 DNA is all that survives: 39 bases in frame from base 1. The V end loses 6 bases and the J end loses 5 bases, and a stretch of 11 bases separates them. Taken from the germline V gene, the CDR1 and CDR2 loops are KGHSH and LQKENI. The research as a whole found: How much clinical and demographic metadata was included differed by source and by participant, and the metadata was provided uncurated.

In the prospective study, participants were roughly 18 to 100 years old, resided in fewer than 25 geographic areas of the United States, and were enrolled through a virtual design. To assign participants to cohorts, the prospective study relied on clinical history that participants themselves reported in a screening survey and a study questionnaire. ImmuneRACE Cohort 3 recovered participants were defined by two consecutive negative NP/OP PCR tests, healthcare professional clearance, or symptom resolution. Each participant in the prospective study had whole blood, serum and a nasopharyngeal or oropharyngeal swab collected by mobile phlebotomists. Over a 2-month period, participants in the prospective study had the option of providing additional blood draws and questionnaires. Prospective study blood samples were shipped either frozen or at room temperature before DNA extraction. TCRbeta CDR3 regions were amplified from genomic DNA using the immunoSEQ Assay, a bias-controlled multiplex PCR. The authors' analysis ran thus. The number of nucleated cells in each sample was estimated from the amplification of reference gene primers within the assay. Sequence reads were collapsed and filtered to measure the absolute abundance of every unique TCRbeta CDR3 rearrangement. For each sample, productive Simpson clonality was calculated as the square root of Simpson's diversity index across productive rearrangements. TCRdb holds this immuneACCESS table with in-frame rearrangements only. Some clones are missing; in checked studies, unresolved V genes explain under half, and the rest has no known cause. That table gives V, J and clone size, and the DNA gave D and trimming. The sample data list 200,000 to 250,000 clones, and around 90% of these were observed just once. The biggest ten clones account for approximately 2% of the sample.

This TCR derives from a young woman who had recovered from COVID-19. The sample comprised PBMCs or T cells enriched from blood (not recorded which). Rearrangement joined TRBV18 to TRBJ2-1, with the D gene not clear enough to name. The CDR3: CASSPRLDNEQFF. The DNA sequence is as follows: TGTGCCAGCTCTCCCCGACTGGACAATGAGCAGTTCTTC. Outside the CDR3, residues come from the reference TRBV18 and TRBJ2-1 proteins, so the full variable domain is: NAGVMQNPRHLVRRRGQEARLRCSPMKGHSHVYWYRQLPEEGLKFMVYLQKENIIDESGMPKERFSAEFPKEGPSILRIQQVVRGDSAAYFCASSPRLDNEQFFGPGTRLTVL.